These 10 T cell receptor beta chains originate from one sample sequenced in a study of cytomegalovirus exposure and HLA in healthy donors. PCR employed 60 Vbeta and 13 Jbeta primers. Clones were read by immunoSEQ multiplex PCR, and TCRdb kept only the in-frame ones, dropping some. The profile shows 100,000 or so clones, 75% of them singletons. Sequences were obtained from PBMCs. These receptors all come from a man aged 45-60 years in good health and CMV-seronegative.

The chain couples TRBV6-5 to TRBJ1-2, with no clear D. The CDR3 is 13 amino acids. Trimming left V 8 bases short and J 3 bases short, with 13 bases between. The germline V gene encodes CDR1 MNHEY and CDR2 SVGAGI. DNA of the CDR3: TGTGCCAGCGCGGCAAGACCCCACTATGGCTACACCTTC. It encodes CASAARPHYGYTF.

The gene calls are TRBV19 and TRBJ2-3; 7 bases line up with TRBD2. V dropped 5 bases and J dropped 4; count of bases not matched to a gene: 12. This CDR3 region has 16 residues. In germline, CDR1 is LNHDA, CDR2 SQIVND (reference sequence). Here the CDR3 DNA reads TGTGCCAGTAGTTTTTACAAGGCGGGAGCAGCAGATACGCAGTATTTT. This sequence encodes CASSFYKAGAADTQYF. The complete variable domain, with remaining parts taken from reference TRBV19 and TRBJ2-3, reads DGGITQSPKYLFRKEGQNVTLSCEQNLNHDAMYWYRQDPGQGLRLIYYSQIVNDFQKGDIAEGYSVSREKKESFPLTVTSAQKNPTAFYLCASSFYKAGAADTQYFGPGTRLTVL.

V gene TRBV7-2 combines with J gene TRBJ2-5, with 12 positions matching TRBD2. V trimming: 0 bases; J trimming: 2 bases; junction bases outside the gene matches: 7. Germline V gives CDR1 SGHTA, CDR2 FQGNSA. The CDR3 runs to 18 residues. The CDR3 here is CASSLALLAGGTQETQYF. The CDR3 DNA reads as TGTGCCAGCAGCTTAGCCTTACTAGCGGGGGGCACACAAGAGACCCAGTACTTC.

This chain joins TRBV10-3 and TRBJ2-2, with 10 bases identical to TRBD2. V shed 4 bases, J shed 0 bases, and the junction held 5 bases outside the gene matches. CDR1 and CDR2 (germline): ENHRY, SYGVKD. The CDR3 consists of 17 residues. The CDR3 loop reads CAISAKLAGTNTGELFF. The CDR3 region has the DNA TGTGCCATCAGTGCCAAACTAGCGGGAACGAACACCGGGGAGCTGTTTTTT.

The chain carries TRBV21-1 and TRBJ2-5; the table's D call, TRBD2, has no DNA check behind it. TRBV21-1 has pseudogene status. The CDR3 is made up of 13 amino acids. DNA of the CDR3: TGTGCCAGCAGCCCCGGGGAGCAAGAGACCCAGTACTTC. This gives the protein CASSPGEQETQYF.

V is TRBV14 and J is TRBJ1-4; D not certain. The CDR3 is 15 amino acids. CDR1 and CDR2 (germline): SGHDN, FVKESK. Trimming removed 4 bases from V and 7 bases from J, with 16 bases in between. The CDR3 region is CASSPTRVIGEKLFF. CDR3 coding DNA: TGTGCCAGCAGCCCCACGAGGGTGATCGGTGAAAAACTGTTTTTT.

The chain links TRBV7-9 to TRBJ2-5, with D unresolved. CDR1 and CDR2 (germline): SEHNR, FQNEAQ (reference sequence). Trimming stripped 5 bases from V and 4 bases from J, with 14 bases between. The CDR3 totals 14 residues. This chain's CDR3 is CASSTYTVRETQYF. The DNA for the CDR3 is TGTGCCAGCAGCACTTATACAGTAAGAGAGACCCAGTACTTC.

The chain couples TRBV20-1 to TRBJ2-3; D gene uncertain. CDR1 is DFQATT, CDR2 SNEGSKA, per germline (reference sequence). V was cut by 8 bases and J by 2 bases, with 8 bases left in between. CDR3 length: 11 residues. The DNA for the CDR3 is TGCAGTTTGGTGGCCACAGATACGCAGTATTTT. Protein sequence: CSLVATDTQYF.

The chain recombines TRBV15 with TRBJ1-2, with D unclear. Trimming took off 4 bases at V and 8 bases at J, with 11 bases between the two ends. Germline CDR1 and CDR2: LNHNV and YYDKDF (reference sequence). The CDR3 is 12 amino acids. The CDR3, as DNA: TGTGCCACCAGCACCTACGTGGGCGGCTACACCTTC. Translated, it gives CATSTYVGGYTF.

This chain uses TRBV7-2 with TRBJ2-5, with 7 positions matching TRBD1. The tail of the sequence fits TRBJ2-7 better, so the J call may be wrong. Germline V CDR1 and CDR2: SGHTA, FQGNSA. CDR3 length: 14 residues. CDR3 region: CASSPPTGAYEQYF. In DNA form, the CDR3 reads TGTGCCAGCAGCCCCCCCACAGGGGCCTACGAGCAGTACTTC.